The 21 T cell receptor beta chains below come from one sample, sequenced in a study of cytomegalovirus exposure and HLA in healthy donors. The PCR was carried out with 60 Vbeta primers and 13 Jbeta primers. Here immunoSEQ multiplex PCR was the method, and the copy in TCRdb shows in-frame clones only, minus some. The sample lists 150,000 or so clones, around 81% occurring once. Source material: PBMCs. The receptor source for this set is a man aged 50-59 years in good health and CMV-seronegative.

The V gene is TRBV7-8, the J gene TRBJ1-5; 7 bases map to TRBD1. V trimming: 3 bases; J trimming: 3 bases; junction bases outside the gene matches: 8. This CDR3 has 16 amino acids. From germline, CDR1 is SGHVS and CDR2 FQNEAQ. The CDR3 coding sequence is TGTGCCAGCAGCTTGGGCCGGACAGGCTACAATCAGCCCCAGCATTTT. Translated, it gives CASSLGRTGYNQPQHF.

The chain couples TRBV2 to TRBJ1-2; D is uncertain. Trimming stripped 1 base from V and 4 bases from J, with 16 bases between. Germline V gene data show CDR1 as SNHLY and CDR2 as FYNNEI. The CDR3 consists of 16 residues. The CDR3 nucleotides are TGTGCCAGCAGTGAAGGGTCGTCAGAGGGAGGCTATGGCTACACCTTC. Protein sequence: CASSEGSSEGGYGYTF.

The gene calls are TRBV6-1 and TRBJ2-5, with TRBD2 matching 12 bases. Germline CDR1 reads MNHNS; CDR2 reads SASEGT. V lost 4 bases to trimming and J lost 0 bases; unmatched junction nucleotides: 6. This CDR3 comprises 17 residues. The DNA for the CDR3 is TGTGCCAGCAGTGCGTCTCTAGCGGGGGGGAACCAAGAGACCCAGTACTTC. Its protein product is CASSASLAGGNQETQYF.

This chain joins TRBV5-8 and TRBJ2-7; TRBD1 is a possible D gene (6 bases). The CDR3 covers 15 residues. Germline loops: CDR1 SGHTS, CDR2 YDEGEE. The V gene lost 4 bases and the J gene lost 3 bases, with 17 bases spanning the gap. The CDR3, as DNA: TGTGCCAGCAGCGTGCTCCGAGGGGGAAACTACGAGCAGTACTTC. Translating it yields CASSVLRGGNYEQYF.

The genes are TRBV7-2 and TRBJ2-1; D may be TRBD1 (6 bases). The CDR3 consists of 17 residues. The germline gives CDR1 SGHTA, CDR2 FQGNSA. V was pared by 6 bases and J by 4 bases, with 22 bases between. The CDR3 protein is CASSLTLRDTAYNEQFF. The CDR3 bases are TGTGCCAGCAGTTTAACCCTCCGGGACACCGCTTACAATGAGCAGTTCTTC.

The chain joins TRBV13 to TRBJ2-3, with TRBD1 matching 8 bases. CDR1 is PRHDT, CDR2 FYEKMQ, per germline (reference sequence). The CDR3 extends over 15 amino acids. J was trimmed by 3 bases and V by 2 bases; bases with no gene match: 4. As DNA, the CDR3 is TGTGCCAGCAGCTTATACAGACAGGGGACAGATACGCAGTATTTT. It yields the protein CASSLYRQGTDTQYF. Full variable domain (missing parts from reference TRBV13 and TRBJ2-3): AAGVIQSPRHLIKEKRETATLKCYPIPRHDTVYWYQQGPGQDPQFLISFYEKMQSDKGSIPDRFSAQQFSDYHSELNMSSLELGDSALYFCASSLYRQGTDTQYFGPGTRLTVL.

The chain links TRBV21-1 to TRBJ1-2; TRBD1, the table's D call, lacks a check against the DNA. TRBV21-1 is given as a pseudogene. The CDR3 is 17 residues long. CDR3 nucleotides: TGTGCCAGCAGCCCCGGTGGGACAGGGGGCGGTAACTATGGCTACACCTTC. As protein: CASSPGGTGGGNYGYTF.

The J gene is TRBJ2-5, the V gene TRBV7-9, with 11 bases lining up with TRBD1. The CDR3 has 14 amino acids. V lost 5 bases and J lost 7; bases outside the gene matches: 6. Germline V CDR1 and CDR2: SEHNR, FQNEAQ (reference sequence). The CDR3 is CASSRTGGAGTQYF. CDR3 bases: TGTGCCAGCAGCCGGACAGGGGGCGCGGGGACCCAGTACTTC.

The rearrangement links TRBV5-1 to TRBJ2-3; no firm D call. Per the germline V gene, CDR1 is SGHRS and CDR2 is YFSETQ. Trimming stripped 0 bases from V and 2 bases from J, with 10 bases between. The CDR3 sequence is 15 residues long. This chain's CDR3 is CASSLVGQDTDTQYF. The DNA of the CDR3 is TGCGCCAGCAGCTTGGTTGGGCAGGACACAGATACGCAGTATTTT.

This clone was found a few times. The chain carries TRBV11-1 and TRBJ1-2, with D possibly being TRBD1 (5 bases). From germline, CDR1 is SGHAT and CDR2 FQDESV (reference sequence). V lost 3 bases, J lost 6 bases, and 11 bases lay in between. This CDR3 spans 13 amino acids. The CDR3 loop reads CASSFQGIDGYTF. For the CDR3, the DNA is TGTGCCAGCAGCTTTCAGGGAATCGATGGCTACACCTTC.

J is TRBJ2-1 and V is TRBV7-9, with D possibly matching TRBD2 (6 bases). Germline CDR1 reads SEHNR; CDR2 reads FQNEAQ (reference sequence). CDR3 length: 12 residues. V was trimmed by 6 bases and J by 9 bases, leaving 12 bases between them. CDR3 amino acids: CASRGTSREQFF. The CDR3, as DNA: TGTGCCAGCAGGGGGACTTCTCGTGAGCAGTTCTTC.

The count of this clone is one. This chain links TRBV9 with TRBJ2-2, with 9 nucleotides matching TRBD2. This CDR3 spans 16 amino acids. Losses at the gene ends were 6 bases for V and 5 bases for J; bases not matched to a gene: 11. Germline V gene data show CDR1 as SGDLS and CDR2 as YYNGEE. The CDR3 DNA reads TGTGCCAGCACCGCTAGCGGGGCGGTTGTGACCGGGGAGCTGTTTTTT. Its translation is CASTASGAVVTGELFF.

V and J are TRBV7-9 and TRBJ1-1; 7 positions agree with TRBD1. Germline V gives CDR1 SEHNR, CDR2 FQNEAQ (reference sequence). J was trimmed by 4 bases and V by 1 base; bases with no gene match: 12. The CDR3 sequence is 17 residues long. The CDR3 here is CASSLDGIGAGGTEAFF. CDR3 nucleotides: TGTGCCAGCAGCTTAGACGGTATTGGGGCAGGGGGCACTGAAGCTTTCTTT. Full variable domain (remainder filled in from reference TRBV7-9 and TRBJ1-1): DTGVSQNPRHKITKRGQNVTFRCDPISEHNRLYWYRQTLGQGPEFLTYFQNEAQLEKSRLLSDRFSAERPKGSFSTLEIQRTEQGDSAMYLCASSLDGIGAGGTEAFFGQGTRLTVV.

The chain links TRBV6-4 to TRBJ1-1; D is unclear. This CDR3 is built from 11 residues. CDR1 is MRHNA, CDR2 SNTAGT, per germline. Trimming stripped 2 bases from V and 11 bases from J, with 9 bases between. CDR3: CASSDALGAFF. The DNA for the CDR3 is TGTGCCAGCAGTGACGCGTTGGGCGCTTTCTTT.

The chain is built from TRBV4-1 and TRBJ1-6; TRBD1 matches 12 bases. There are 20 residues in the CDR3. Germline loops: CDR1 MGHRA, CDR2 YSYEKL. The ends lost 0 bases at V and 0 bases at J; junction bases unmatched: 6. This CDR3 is CASSQEMGQGASSYNSPLHF. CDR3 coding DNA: TGCGCCAGCAGCCAAGAAATGGGACAGGGGGCCTCCTCCTATAATTCACCCCTCCACTTT.

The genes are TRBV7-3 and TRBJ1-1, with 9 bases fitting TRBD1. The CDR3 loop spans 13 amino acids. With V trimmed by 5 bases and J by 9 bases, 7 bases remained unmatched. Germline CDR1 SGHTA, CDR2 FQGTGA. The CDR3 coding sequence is TGTGCCAGCAGCGCCTCGACAGGGGGGAAAGCTTTCTTT. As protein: CASSASTGGKAFF.

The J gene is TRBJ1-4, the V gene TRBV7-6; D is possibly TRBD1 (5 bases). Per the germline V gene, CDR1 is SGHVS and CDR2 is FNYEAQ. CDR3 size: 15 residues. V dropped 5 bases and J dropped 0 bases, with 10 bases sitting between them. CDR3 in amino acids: CASSHPGATNEKLFF. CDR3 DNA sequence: TGTGCCAGCAGCCATCCGGGGGCAACTAATGAAAAACTGTTTTTT.

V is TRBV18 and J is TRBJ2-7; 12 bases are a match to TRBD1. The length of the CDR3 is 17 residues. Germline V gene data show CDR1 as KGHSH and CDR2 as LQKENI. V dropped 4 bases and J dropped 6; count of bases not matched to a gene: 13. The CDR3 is CASSRISVGQGASEQYF. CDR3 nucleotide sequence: TGTGCCAGCTCACGAATATCTGTGGGACAGGGGGCTAGCGAGCAGTACTTC.

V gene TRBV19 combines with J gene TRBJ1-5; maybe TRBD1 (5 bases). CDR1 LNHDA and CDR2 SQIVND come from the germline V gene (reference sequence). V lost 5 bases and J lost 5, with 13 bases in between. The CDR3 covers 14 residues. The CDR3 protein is CASSSQDIYQPQHF. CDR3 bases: TGTGCCAGTAGTTCCCAGGACATCTATCAGCCCCAGCATTTT.

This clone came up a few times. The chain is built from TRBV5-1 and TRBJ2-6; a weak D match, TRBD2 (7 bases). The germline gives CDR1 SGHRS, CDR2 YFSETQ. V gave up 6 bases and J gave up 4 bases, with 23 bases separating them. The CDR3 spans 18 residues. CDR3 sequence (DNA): TGCGCCAGCATCGATTCGGGGGGCCCTCTGCGGGGGGCCAACGTCCTGACTTTC. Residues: CASIDSGGPLRGANVLTF.

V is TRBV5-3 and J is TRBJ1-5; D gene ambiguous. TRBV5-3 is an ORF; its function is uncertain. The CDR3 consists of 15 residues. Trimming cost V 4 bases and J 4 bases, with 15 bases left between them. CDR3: CARSTDQETNQPQHF. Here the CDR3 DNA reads TGTGCCAGAAGCACAGATCAAGAGACAAATCAGCCCCAGCATTTT.